The rows below give T cell receptor beta chains drawn from one sample of a study of cytomegalovirus exposure and HLA in healthy donors. Using immunoSEQ multiplex PCR, the repertoire was profiled, and TCRdb retains in-frame clones only, with some absent. The profile covers 200,000 to 300,000 clones, with about nine tenths appearing a single time and around 3.1% taken by the ten largest. The sequencing input was PBMCs. These receptors originate from a woman in her twenties or thirties in good health and CMV-seronegative. CDR3s include the opening cysteine and the closing phenylalanine or tryptophan. Each record gives: V gene, D gene, J gene, clone size, CDR3 DNA, CDR3 protein. The D gene is left open where the match is weak. Rows may omit the clone size; those that give it use once, few, many or a size class.

TRBV7-9	TRBD1	TRBJ2-5	.	TGTGCCAGCAGCTTAGTCCCGGGTGTGGGACAGGGTATTGTGGAGACCCAGTACTTC	CASSLVPGVGQGIVETQYF
TRBV6-1	.	TRBJ1-5	.	TGTGCCAGCAGTGAACGGGGCGGCAATCAGCCCCAGCATTTT	CASSERGGNQPQHF
TRBV19	.	TRBJ2-2	.	TGTGCCAGTACCCTCCAAGCCAGGGGAGGAACCGGGGAGCTGTTTTTT	CASTLQARGGTGELFF
TRBV15	.	TRBJ2-4	.	TGTGCCACCAGCAGAGCTGAAAACATTCAGTACTTC	CATSRAENIQYF
TRBV19	.	TRBJ2-7	.	TGTGCCAGTAGTATATCCGTGGATAGCTCCTACGAGCAGTACTTC	CASSISVDSSYEQYF
TRBV2	.	TRBJ1-5	.	TGTGCCAGCAGTCACGGGGAGCCCCAGCATTTT	CASSHGEPQHF
TRBV29-1	.	TRBJ2-3	.	TGCAGCTCTAGATACAAAACGGGAAACACAGATACGCAGTATTTT	CSSRYKTGNTDTQYF
TRBV2	.	TRBJ2-6	.	TGTGCCAGCAGTGATTGGGGCTCTGGGGCCAACGTCCTGACTTTC	CASSDWGSGANVLTF
TRBV19	.	TRBJ1-5	.	TGTGCCAGTAGTATAGTGGGGGGAGGGAATCAGCCCCAGCATTTT	CASSIVGGGNQPQHF
TRBV14	TRBD1	TRBJ2-7	.	TGTGCCAGCAACCCGGGACAGGGGGCGGGGGAGCAGTACTTC	CASNPGQGAGEQYF
TRBV9	.	TRBJ2-6	.	TGTGCCAGCAGCGCAGAAGGGGCCAACGTCCTGACTTTC	CASSAEGANVLTF
TRBV7-3	.	TRBJ1-4	.	TGTGCCAGCAGCTTAACCGGGACACCTAATGAAAAACTGTTTTTT	CASSLTGTPNEKLFF
TRBV6-4	TRBD2	TRBJ2-5	.	TGTGCCAGCAGAACTAGCGGCCGACAAGTTTTATGGCAAGAGACCCAGTACTTC	CASRTSGRQVLWQETQYF
TRBV9	.	TRBJ1-5	few	TGTGCCAGCAGCGTAGATGGAGGGACCAATCAGCCCCAGCATTTT	CASSVDGGTNQPQHF
TRBV9	.	TRBJ2-6	.	TGTGCCAGCAGCGTAGGTTCTGGGGCCAACGTCCTGACTTTC	CASSVGSGANVLTF
TRBV11-2	.	TRBJ2-1	.	TGTGCCAGCAGCTCACATTTCTCTAGCTCCGATGAGCAGTTCTTC	CASSSHFSSSDEQFF
TRBV29-1	.	TRBJ2-1	.	TGCAGCCTCAAGAGAGCGGGTCCCAATGAGCAGTTCTTC	CSLKRAGPNEQFF
TRBV19	.	TRBJ2-3	once	TGTGCCAGTAGTATGGGGCCGGGCGGGGGCACAGATACGCAGTATTTT	CASSMGPGGGTDTQYF
TRBV29-1	.	TRBJ2-3	.	TGCAGCGTTGAAGGGGGGACAGATACGCAGTATTTT	CSVEGGTDTQYF
TRBV5-1	.	TRBJ2-3	.	TGCGCCAGCAGCCTAGGGTCCCGAGATGGAGATACGCAGTATTTT	CASSLGSRDGDTQYF
TRBV9	TRBD2	TRBJ2-7	.	TGTGCCAGCAGCGTAGGACACCGGACTAGCGGTTCTCGCGAGCAGTACTTC	CASSVGHRTSGSREQYF
TRBV5-1	TRBD1	TRBJ1-5	.	TGCGCCAGCAGCCCGACAGGGGGCGCGAACAATCAGCCCCAGCATTTT	CASSPTGGANNQPQHF
TRBV11-3	.	TRBJ2-7	.	TGTGCCAGCAGCTCAGGCTCCTACGAGCAGTACTTC	CASSSGSYEQYF
TRBV29-1	TRBD2	TRBJ2-1	.	TGCAGCGGGGTTCAACTAGCGGGTTACAATGAGCAGTTCTTC	CSGVQLAGYNEQFF
TRBV5-1	.	TRBJ2-7	few	TGCGCCAGCAGCTATGGGACAAGCACCTACGAGCAGTACTTC	CASSYGTSTYEQYF
TRBV27	TRBD1	TRBJ2-7	once	TGTGCCAGCAGTTTAGCGGGACAGGGGGCCTACGAGCAGTACTTC	CASSLAGQGAYEQYF
TRBV2	TRBD1	TRBJ1-5	.	TGTGCCAGCAGTGATAATACAGGGGGGAGTCAGCCCCAGCATTTT	CASSDNTGGSQPQHF